Given below is one T cell receptor beta chain in context. Its antigen is unknown. Among CD8+ T cells, naive ones were CD45RO-CCR7+CD27+CD95-. The libraries of TRB cDNA were constructed through 5' RACE using UMI labels. After re-calling the 5' RACE reads, TCRdb lists one entry per CDR3 protein, DNA absent. The sample table sets out just under 65,000 distinct CDR3 sequences. The record originates from a study of CXCR3-negative and CXCR3-positive naive CD8 T cells. Germline V gene sequence: CDR1 LNHNV, CDR2 YYDKDF (reference sequence). The CDR3 is made up of 13 amino acids. Broader study findings: Diversity ran similarly high across both naive subsets but far lower in memory CD8+ cells. Hydrophobicity was higher for TRB CDR3s found in CXCR3-positive naive cells than in CXCR3-negative naive cells. CD5 surface expression was similar among naive subsets, and TCR strength was estimated by inference from TRB CDR3 properties.

Source material: naive CXCR3+ CD8+ T cells from blood. The subset was: CD45RO-CCR7+CD27+CD95- naive CD8+ T cells expressing CXCR3 (TNR3+). The chain employs TRBV15 and TRBJ2-1. The TCR originated in a human donor in good health. Some clones in this sample may be carry-over from other donors' samples. CDR3 region: CATSRGLGDEQFF. Full variable domain (missing parts from reference TRBV15 and TRBJ2-1): DAMVIQNPRYQVTQFGKPVTLSCSQTLNHNVMYWYQQKSSQAPKLLFHYYDKDFNNEADTPDNFQSRRPNTSFCFLDIRSPGLGDTAMYLCATSRGLGDEQFFGPGTRLTVL.